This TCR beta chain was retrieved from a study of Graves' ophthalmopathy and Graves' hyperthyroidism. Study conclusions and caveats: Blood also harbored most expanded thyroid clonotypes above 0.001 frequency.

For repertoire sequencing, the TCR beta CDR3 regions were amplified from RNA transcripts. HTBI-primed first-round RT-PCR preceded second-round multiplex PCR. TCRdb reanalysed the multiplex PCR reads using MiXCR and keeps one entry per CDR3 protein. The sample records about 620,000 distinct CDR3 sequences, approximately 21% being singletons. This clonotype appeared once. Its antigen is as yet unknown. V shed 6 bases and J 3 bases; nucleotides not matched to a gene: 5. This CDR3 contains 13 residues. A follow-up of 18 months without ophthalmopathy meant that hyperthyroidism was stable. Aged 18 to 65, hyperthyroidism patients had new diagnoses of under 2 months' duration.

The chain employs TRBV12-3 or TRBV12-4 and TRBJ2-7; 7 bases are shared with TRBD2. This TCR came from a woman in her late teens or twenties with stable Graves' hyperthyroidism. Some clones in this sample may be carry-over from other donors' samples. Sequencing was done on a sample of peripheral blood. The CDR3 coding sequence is TGTGCCAGCAGCGCTAGCGGCGACTACGAGCAGTACTTC. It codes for CASSASGDYEQYF.